Following are 25 T cell receptor beta chains from one sample sequenced in a study of regulatory T cells in long-lasting Graves disease. For TCR beta, libraries came from iRepertoire HTBI primers and Arm-PCR of CDR3 regions. TCRdb ran MiXCR on the multiplex PCR reads and lists one entry per CDR3 protein. The sample has roughly 610,000 distinct CDR3 sequences; roughly a sixth are singletons. Time point described: newly diagnosed GD, antithyroid drugs for less than 3 months. PBMCs provided the RNA from which the TCR library was made. This same sample was also taken into another study, of T cells in Graves' hyperthyroidism and ophthalmopathy.

The sequencing used peripheral blood mononuclear cells (PBMCs), collected at new diagnosis, from a patient treated with antithyroid drugs. These receptors were collected from a man aged 18 to 35 with Graves disease.

This clonotype was observed a handful of times. In nucleotides, the CDR3 is TGCGCCAGCAGCTTGGACAGAGGGAATGGAGACTATGGCTACACCTTC. Its protein is CASSLDRGNGDYGYTF. The chain employs TRBV5-1 and TRBJ1-2; D unclear. The CDR3 length is 16 residues. V was pared by 0 bases and J by 3 bases, with 15 bases between. Germline-derived CDR1 and CDR2 are SGHRS and YFSETQ.

This clonotype was observed many times. The chain employs TRBV20-1 and TRBJ2-3; tentative D call: TRBD1 (6 bases). Trimming took off 6 bases at V and 2 bases at J, with 21 bases between the two ends. Germline CDR1 DFQATT, CDR2 SNEGSKA (reference sequence). The length of the CDR3 is 16 residues. CDR3 nucleotides: TGCAGTGCCCCACCGATGGGACAACTAAACACAGATACGCAGTATTTT. Protein: CSAPPMGQLNTDTQYF.

The chain uses TRBV11-2 and TRBJ2-6; D perhaps matches TRBD2 (6 bases). Trimming took off 5 bases at V and 1 base at J, with 12 bases between the two ends. Germline V lookup: CDR1 SGHAT, CDR2 FQNNGV. The CDR3 contains 16 residues. The CDR3 loop reads CASSPFRGSGANVLTF. The CDR3 DNA follows: TGTGCCAGCAGCCCCTTTCGGGGGTCTGGGGCCAACGTCCTGACTTTC.

Only a few counts were recorded for this clonotype. The chain has TRBV28 and TRBJ2-1; D not certain. V dropped 5 bases and J dropped 7 bases, with 15 bases sitting between them. Germline V lookup: CDR1 MDHEN, CDR2 SYDVKM. The CDR3 covers 14 residues. The CDR3 DNA follows: TGTGCCAGCAGTCCGCCCGGGCTTGGGAATGAGCAGTTCTTC. It is translated as CASSPPGLGNEQFF.

This clonotype was observed at least ten times. This chain connects TRBV5-1 to TRBJ2-7; D gene uncertain. The CDR3 is 16 residues long. From germline, CDR1 is SGHRS and CDR2 YFSETQ. V was trimmed by 4 bases and J by 0 bases, leaving 17 bases between them. CDR3: CASSTGSHTRSYEQYF. Here the CDR3 DNA reads TGCGCCAGCAGCACGGGTTCGCACACCCGCTCCTACGAGCAGTACTTC. Based on the CDR3 plus reference TRBV5-1 and TRBJ2-7, the full variable domain is KAGVTQTPRYLIKTRGQQVTLSCSPISGHRSVSWYQQTPGQGLQFLFEYFSETQRNKGNFPGRFSGRQFSNSRSEMNVSTLELGDSALYLCASSTGSHTRSYEQYFGPGTRLTVT.

A few counts support this clonotype. This chain links TRBV6-2 or TRBV6-3 with TRBJ1-5; D remains unclear. Trimming removed 6 bases at V and 6 bases at J, with 15 bases between. The CDR3 runs to 14 residues. Germline V gene lookup returns CDR1 MNHEY and CDR2 SVGEGT. The CDR3 DNA is TGTGCCAGCAGCGTTGTATCGGTGGTTCAGCCCCAGCATTTT. Translated: CASSVVSVVQPQHF.

The chain is built from TRBV3-1 and TRBJ2-5; D is unclear. The CDR3 has 15 residues. Trimming removed 3 bases from V and 1 base from J, with 12 bases in between. CDR1 and CDR2 from the germline V gene are LGHDT and YNNKEL (reference sequence). The CDR3 sequence is CASSHPSTSQETQYF. The CDR3 DNA is TGTGCCAGCAGCCATCCTTCGACCTCCCAAGAGACCCAGTACTTC.

This clonotype was counted many times. This chain uses TRBV5-1 with TRBJ2-1; tentative D call: TRBD1 (6 bases). The CDR3 is 16 residues long. The germline V gene has CDR1 SGHRS and CDR2 YFSETQ. Trimming pared 0 bases from V and 0 bases from J, leaving 10 bases between. CDR3 nucleotides: TGCGCCAGCAGCTTGGCCGGACAGTACTCCTACAATGAGCAGTTCTTC. Protein sequence: CASSLAGQYSYNEQFF.

The chain links TRBV28 to TRBJ2-2, with D perhaps TRBD1 (5 bases). CDR1 and CDR2 (germline): MDHEN, SYDVKM. The CDR3 is 14 residues long. V lost 6 bases and J 3 bases, leaving 11 bases between the germline ends. The CDR3 loop is CASRERQYTGELFF. The CDR3 nucleotides read TGTGCCAGCAGAGAAAGACAGTACACCGGGGAGCTGTTTTTT.

Comments on this clonotype: A read error may be the cause here, since a much bigger clone is one base away. As DNA, the CDR3 is TGTGCCAGCATTCGGGACAGCTACGAGCAGTTCTTC. Protein sequence: CASIRDSYEQFF. The chain has TRBV2 and TRBJ2-1; 7 bases agree with TRBD1. CDR1 and CDR2 (germline): SNHLY, FYNNEI. The CDR3 runs 12 residues. V lost 7 bases to trimming and J lost 10 bases; unmatched junction nucleotides: 7.

The chain employs TRBV12-3 or TRBV12-4 and TRBJ1-1; tentative D call: TRBD1 (6 bases). The CDR3 loop spans 16 amino acids. The V end lost 5 bases, the J end lost 3 bases, and 19 bases lay between the germline ends. DNA of the CDR3: TGTGCCAGCAGTCGGAGAGGGGGACCGGAATACACTGAAGCTTTCTTT. Protein sequence: CASSRRGGPEYTEAFF.

Here the CDR3 reads CASSPSTHQGRRGSPLHF. The CDR3 bases are TGTGCCAGCTCCCCCTCCACACATCAGGGGCGAAGGGGATCACCCCTCCACTTT. The chain links TRBV12-3 or TRBV12-4 to TRBJ1-6; possibly TRBD1 for D (6 bases). The CDR3 length is 18 residues. V was cut by 8 bases and J by 10 bases, with 30 bases left in between.

This clonotype was detected ten times or more. This chain uses TRBV6-1 with TRBJ2-7; 11 nucleotides agree with TRBD2. The CDR3 extends over 17 amino acids. The trim removed 3 bases at V and 0 bases at J, leaving 7 bases unmatched. Germline V gene data show CDR1 as MNHNS and CDR2 as SASEGT. CDR3 sequence: CASSESTGLADSYEQYF. The CDR3 DNA sequence: TGTGCCAGCAGTGAGAGTACGGGACTAGCGGACTCCTACGAGCAGTACTTC.

This chain links TRBV5-1 with TRBJ2-3; D is tentatively TRBD1 or TRBD2 (5 bases each). Looked up from germline, CDR1 is SGHRS and CDR2 is YFSETQ. There are 15 residues in the CDR3. The V end lost 3 bases, the J end lost 9 bases, and 20 bases lay between the germline ends. The CDR3 region is CASSSSAGTTPTQYF. CDR3 in DNA: TGCGCCAGCAGCTCATCCGCAGGGACCACCCCCACGCAGTATTTT.

This clonotype was counted many times. The junction departs from germline at one end; a sequencing error may be responsible. V usage is TRBV5-1 and J usage is TRBJ1-4; D not certain. CDR1 and CDR2 (germline): SGHRS, YFSETQ. The CDR3 runs to 14 residues. The CDR3 DNA reads as TGTGCCAGCAGCTTCGGTCAGGATGGGGAAAAACTGTTTTTT. It specifies CASSFGQDGEKLFF.

The V and J genes are TRBV29-1 and TRBJ2-3; TRBD2 matches at 7 bases. The germline V gene encodes CDR1 SQVTM and CDR2 ANQGSEA. This CDR3 contains 12 residues. V dropped 7 bases and J dropped 5; count of bases not matched to a gene: 6. The CDR3 protein is CSGGAGEDTQYF. The CDR3 DNA follows: TGCAGCGGGGGCGCGGGGGAAGATACGCAGTATTTT.

The genes are TRBV24-1 and TRBJ1-5; 7 bases are a match to TRBD1. The CDR3 covers 12 residues. With 4 bases clipped from V and 12 bases from J, the junction kept 5 bases outside the gene matches. The germline CDR1 and CDR2 sequences are KGHDR and SFDVKD. In DNA, the CDR3 is TGTGCCACCAGTGAAAGACAGGGCAGCCAGCATTTT. Protein: CATSERQGSQHF.

V and J are TRBV30 and TRBJ2-7; 8 nucleotides agree with TRBD2. CDR3 length: 13 amino acids. Per the germline V gene, CDR1 is GTSNPN and CDR2 is SVGIG (reference sequence). After removal of 5 bases from V and 5 bases from J, the junction contained 8 bases not matched to a gene. CDR3 in amino acids: CAWADGLANEQYF. The DNA for the CDR3 is TGTGCCTGGGCTGACGGACTAGCAAACGAGCAGTACTTC.

Only a few counts were recorded for this clonotype. The J gene is TRBJ2-2, the V gene TRBV12-3 or TRBV12-4; no clear D. Trimming cost V 6 bases and J 8 bases, with 7 bases left between them. The CDR3 is made up of 11 amino acids. CDR3 sequence reads: CASRVGGELFF. The CDR3 DNA reads TGTGCCAGCAGGGTAGGGGGGGAGCTGTTTTTT.

Details on this clonotype: This may come from a read error, since a much larger clone is one base off. The CDR3 end shows no conserved phenylalanine or tryptophan, and so a read error is likely. V gene TRBV7-9 combines with J gene TRBJ2-1; 14 nucleotides line up with TRBD2. CDR1 and CDR2 (germline): SEHNR, FQNEAQ (reference sequence). This CDR3 comprises 14 residues. The ends lost 5 bases at V and 10 bases at J; junction bases unmatched: 4. The CDR3 bases are TGTGCCAGCAGCACCGGGACTAGCGGGGGCGAGCAGTTCTAC. Translated, it gives CASSTGTSGGEQFY.

The CDR3 bases are TGTGCCAGTGTAAAGGTTTCCGGGGAGCTGTTTTTT. It specifies CASVKVSGELFF. The chain employs TRBV19 and TRBJ2-2, with D unresolved. Germline V lookup: CDR1 LNHDA, CDR2 SQIVND (reference sequence). The V and J ends lost 8 bases and 6 bases respectively, with 10 bases between them. CDR3 size: 12 residues.

This clonotype came up many times. This sequence joins TRBV2 and TRBJ2-3; maybe TRBD2 (5 bases). Trimming stripped 9 bases from V and 4 bases from J, with 20 bases between. Germline assignment: CDR1 SNHLY and CDR2 FYNNEI. The CDR3 length is 15 residues. The CDR3, as DNA: TGTGCCAGGGGTGGATCTAGCCCCATCGCAGATACGCAGTATTTT. Encoded protein: CARGGSSPIADTQYF. The whole variable domain, remainder taken from reference TRBV2 and TRBJ2-3, is EPEVTQTPSHQVTQMGQEVILRCVPISNHLYFYWYRQILGQKVEFLVSFYNNEISEKSEIFDDQFSVERPDGSNFTLKIRSTKLEDSAMYFCARGGSSPIADTQYFGPGTRLTVL.

This CDR3 is CSARDLRGGIYGYTF. CDR3 sequence (DNA): TGCAGTGCTAGAGATCTTCGGGGGGGGATCTATGGCTACACCTTC. J is TRBJ1-2 and V is TRBV20-1; tentatively, D is TRBD1 (5 bases). Germline CDR1 reads DFQATT; CDR2 reads SNEGSKA (reference sequence). CDR3 size: 15 residues. The V and J ends lost 0 bases and 4 bases respectively, with 15 bases between them.

This chain uses TRBV19 with TRBJ2-7; D is unclear. V was clipped by 3 bases and J by 4 bases, with 13 bases between them. From germline, CDR1 is LNHDA and CDR2 SQIVND (reference sequence). The CDR3 has 14 amino acids. CDR3 amino acids: CASSIAPFGYEQYF. The CDR3 region has the DNA TGTGCCAGTAGTATTGCTCCTTTCGGTTACGAGCAGTACTTC.

This clonotype was observed many times. The chain employs TRBV20-1 and TRBJ2-7; D is possibly TRBD2 (5 bases). This CDR3 is 13 amino acids long. Trimming removed 0 bases from V and 7 bases from J, with 13 bases in between. Germline CDR1 and CDR2: DFQATT and SNEGSKA (reference sequence). The CDR3 DNA reads TGCAGTGCTAGAGAATCCCGGGAACGGGAGCAGTACTTC. It translates to CSARESREREQYF.